The clone carrying this TCR beta chain was observed at least ten times. Its antigen is still unknown. The CDR3 is 15 residues long. Germline trimming cut 5 bases from V and 5 bases from J; bases unmatched to any gene: 6. CDR1 and CDR2 from the germline V gene are SGHTA and FQGTGA. The data stem from a study of T cells in Graves' hyperthyroidism and ophthalmopathy. Study-level points and caveats: Most clonotypes expanded in thyroid above 0.001 were likewise present in blood. Ophthalmopathy was model-predicted a median about six months pre-onset.

The investigators amplified TCR beta CDR3 regions from RNA transcripts. First-round RT-PCR targeting the TCR CDR3 was performed with the HTBI primer set. TCRdb called the multiplex PCR reads again in MiXCR, with one record for every CDR3 protein. The data show 550,000 to 600,000 distinct CDR3 sequences, about 43% seen once. This chain uses TRBV7-3 with TRBJ1-6; 7 bases map to TRBD1. Material: peripheral blood or thyroid tissue (not recorded which). This TCR derives from an adult woman with Graves' disease, either hyperthyroidism or ophthalmopathy (not recorded which). This CDR3 is CASSLFGQDNSPLHF. The CDR3 DNA reads as TGTGCCAGCAGCCTATTCGGACAGGATAATTCACCCCTCCACTTT.